This T cell receptor (beta chain) comes out of a study of blood T cell repertoires in COVID-19 (dated by TCRdb to 2020 to 2021). Notes on the research overall: Samples from collaborators originated in the United States, Italy and Spain and spanned both the acute and convalescent phases of COVID-19. The material from the prospective study consisted of cDNA or gDNA derived from T cells, B-cell-depleted T cells, or PBMCs. The dataset comprised deeply sampled blood TCRbeta repertoires from subjects exposed to, actively infected with, or recovered from COVID-19. The repertoires were released in a freely available public database intended as a resource for research on the immune response to SARS-CoV-2. Samples were obtained from the ongoing ImmuneRACE study (first 160 participants) and from over 1,000 subjects provided by 6 global collaborators. A de-identified subject ID, COVID-19 status, age in years and sex were almost always included in the sample metadata. Where available, HLA class I and class II types were taken from metadata supplied by the sample provider and were not determined by assay-based typing. Study-level results and caveats: Clinical and demographic metadata were provided uncurated, with the amount varying by source and participant.

The immunoSEQ Assay, a bias-controlled multiplex PCR, was used to amplify TCRbeta CDR3 regions from genomic DNA. Per the original workflow: The number of nucleated cells in each sample was estimated by amplification of reference gene primers within the assay. Sequence reads were collapsed and filtered to measure the absolute abundance of every unique TCRbeta CDR3 rearrangement. Productive Simpson clonality was computed per sample as the square root of Simpson's diversity index over productive rearrangements. What TCRdb holds here is the immuneACCESS table cut down to in-frame rearrangements. Part of the clones is not present; checked against another copy, under half of the missing clones reflect an unresolved V gene, and the others are unexplained. The V and J calls and clone size come from that table; D and trimming were worked out from the DNA. The sample contains under 250,000 clones, 80% to 90% of them found a single time. The ten top clones hold 4% to 5% of the sample.

Collaborating institutions collected whole blood in K2EDTA tubes following their own protocols. For TCRbeta analysis, collaborators shipped samples in one of three forms: frozen whole blood, isolated PBMCs, or DNA extracted from either of those sample types. Via the germline V gene, CDR1 is MNHEY and CDR2 SVGAGI. Trimmed from V: 5 bases; trimmed from J: 9 bases; junction bases lacking a gene match: 6. The CDR3 goes from the cysteine to the phenylalanine over 15 residues. The DNA shown is the 45-base CDR3, in frame from base 1. About this clone: Its antigen remains unidentified. No base-level quality is on record; no much larger clone is a single base apart.

Input material: peripheral blood. The sequence joins TRBV6-5 to TRBJ2-2, with 13 bases aligning to TRBD2. The source of this sequence is a woman in her seventies with acute or convalescent COVID-19. CDR3 reads: CASSKTSGGARELFF. Here is the DNA: TGTGCCAGCAGTAAAACTAGCGGGGGGGCCCGGGAGCTGTTTTTT.